The TCR beta chain under discussion was sequenced for a study of shared clonotypes between healthy human individuals. For the study at large: Every donor yielded three CD4 naive, three CD4 memory, two CD8 naive and one CD8 memory plate. General study results and limits: Only a few donors were included, so the genetic and exposure-history diversity represented was limited.

Using immunoSEQ multiplex PCR, the repertoire was profiled, and TCRdb retains in-frame clones only, with some absent. The repertoire holds some 2.3 million clones, with approximately 95% as singletons. This clone was detected only once. Its antigen remains unknown. The V segment lost 3 bases and the J segment 4 bases; nucleotides outside the gene matches: 8. This CDR3 spans 15 amino acids. CDR1 and CDR2 from the germline V gene are GTSNPN and SVGIG (reference sequence). The sequence came from a young man in good health. Some clones in this sample may be carry-over from other donors' samples. The specimen sequenced was naive CD4+ T cells from PBMCs. Subset of the sample: CD45RA+ positively selected. The rearrangement uses TRBV30 and TRBJ2-7; 11 positions match TRBD1. The CDR3 sequence is CAWRAWTGGRYEQYF. Here the CDR3 DNA reads TGTGCCTGGAGAGCTTGGACAGGGGGCAGGTACGAGCAGTACTTC. The full variable domain, completed using reference TRBV30 and TRBJ2-7, is SQTIHQWPATLVQPVGSPLSLECTVEGTSNPNLYWYRQAAGRGLQLLFYSVGIGQISSEVPQNLSASRPQDRQFILSSKKLLLSDSGFYLCAWRAWTGGRYEQYFGPGTRLTVT.